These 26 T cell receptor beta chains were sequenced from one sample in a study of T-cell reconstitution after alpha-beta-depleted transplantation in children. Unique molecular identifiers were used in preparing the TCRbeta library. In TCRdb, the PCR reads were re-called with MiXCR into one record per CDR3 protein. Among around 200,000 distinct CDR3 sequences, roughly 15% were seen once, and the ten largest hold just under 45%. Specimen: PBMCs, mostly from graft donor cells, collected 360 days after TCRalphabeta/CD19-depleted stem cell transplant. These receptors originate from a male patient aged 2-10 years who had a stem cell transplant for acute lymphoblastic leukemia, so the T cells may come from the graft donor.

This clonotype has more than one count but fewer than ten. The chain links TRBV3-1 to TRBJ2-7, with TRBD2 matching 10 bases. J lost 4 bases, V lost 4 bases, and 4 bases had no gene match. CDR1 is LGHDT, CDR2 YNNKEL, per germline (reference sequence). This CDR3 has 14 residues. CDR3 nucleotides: TGTGCCAGCAGCCCGGGACTAGCGAAGTACGAGCAGTACTTC. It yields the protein CASSPGLAKYEQYF.

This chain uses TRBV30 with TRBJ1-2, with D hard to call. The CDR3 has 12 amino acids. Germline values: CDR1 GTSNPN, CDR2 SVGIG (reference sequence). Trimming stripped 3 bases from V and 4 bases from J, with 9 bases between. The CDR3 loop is CAWRDYSYGYTF. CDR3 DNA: TGTGCCTGGAGGGACTATTCCTATGGCTACACCTTC.

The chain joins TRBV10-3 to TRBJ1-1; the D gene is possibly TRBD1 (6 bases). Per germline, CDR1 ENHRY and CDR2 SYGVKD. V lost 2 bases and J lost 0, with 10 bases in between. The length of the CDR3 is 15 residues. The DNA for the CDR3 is TGTGCCATCAGTGAGGGCAGGGGCATGAACACTGAAGCTTTCTTT. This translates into CAISEGRGMNTEAFF.

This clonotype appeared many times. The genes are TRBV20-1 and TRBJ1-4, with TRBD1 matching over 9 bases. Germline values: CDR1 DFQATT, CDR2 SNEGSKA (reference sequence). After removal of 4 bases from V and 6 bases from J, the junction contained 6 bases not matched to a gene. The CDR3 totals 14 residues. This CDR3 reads CSATPDRGDEKLFF. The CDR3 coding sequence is TGCAGTGCTACTCCAGACAGGGGGGATGAAAAACTGTTTTTT.

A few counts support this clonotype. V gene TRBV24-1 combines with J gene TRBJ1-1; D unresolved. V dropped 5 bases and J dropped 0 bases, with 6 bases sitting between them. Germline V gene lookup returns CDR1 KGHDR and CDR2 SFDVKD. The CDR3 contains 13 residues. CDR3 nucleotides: TGTGCCACCAGTGGCGACGTGAACACTGAAGCTTTCTTT. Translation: CATSGDVNTEAFF.

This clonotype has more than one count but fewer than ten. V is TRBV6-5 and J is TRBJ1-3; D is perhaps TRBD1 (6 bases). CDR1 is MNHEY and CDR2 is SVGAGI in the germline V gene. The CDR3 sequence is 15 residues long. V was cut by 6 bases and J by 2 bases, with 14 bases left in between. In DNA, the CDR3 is TGTGCCAGCAGGGGAACGGGGGCCCCTGGAAACACCATATATTTT. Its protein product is CASRGTGAPGNTIYF.

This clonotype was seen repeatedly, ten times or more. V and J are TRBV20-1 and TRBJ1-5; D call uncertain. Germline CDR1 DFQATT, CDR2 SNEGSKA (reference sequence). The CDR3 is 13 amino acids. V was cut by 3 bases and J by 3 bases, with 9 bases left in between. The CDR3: CSAREDFNQPQHF. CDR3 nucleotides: TGCAGTGCTAGGGAGGATTTCAATCAGCCCCAGCATTTT.

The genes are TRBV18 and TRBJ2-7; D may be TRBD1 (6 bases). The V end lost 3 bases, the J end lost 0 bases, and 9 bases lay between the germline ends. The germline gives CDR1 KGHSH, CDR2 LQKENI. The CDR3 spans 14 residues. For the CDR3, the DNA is TGTGCCAGCTCACCGGACAGCGTCTCCTACGAGCAGTACTTC. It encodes CASSPDSVSYEQYF.

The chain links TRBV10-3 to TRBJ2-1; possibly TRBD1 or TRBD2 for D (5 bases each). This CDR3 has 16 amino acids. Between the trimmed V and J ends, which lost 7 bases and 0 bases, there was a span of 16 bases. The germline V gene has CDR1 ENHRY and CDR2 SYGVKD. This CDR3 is CAITQGAVSSYNEQFF. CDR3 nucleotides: TGTGCCATCACCCAGGGAGCGGTAAGCTCCTACAATGAGCAGTTCTTC.

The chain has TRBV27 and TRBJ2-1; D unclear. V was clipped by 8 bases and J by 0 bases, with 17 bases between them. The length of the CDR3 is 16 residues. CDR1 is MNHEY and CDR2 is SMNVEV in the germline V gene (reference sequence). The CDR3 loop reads CASWPARLSSYNEQFF. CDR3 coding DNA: TGTGCCAGCTGGCCCGCGCGCCTGAGCTCCTACAATGAGCAGTTCTTC.

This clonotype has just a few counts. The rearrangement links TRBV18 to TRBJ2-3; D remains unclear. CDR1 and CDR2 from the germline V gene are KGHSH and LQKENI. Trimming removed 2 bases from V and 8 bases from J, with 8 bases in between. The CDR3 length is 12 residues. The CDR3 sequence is CASSPSRSTQYF. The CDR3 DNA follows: TGTGCCAGCTCACCATCCCGGAGTACGCAGTATTTT.

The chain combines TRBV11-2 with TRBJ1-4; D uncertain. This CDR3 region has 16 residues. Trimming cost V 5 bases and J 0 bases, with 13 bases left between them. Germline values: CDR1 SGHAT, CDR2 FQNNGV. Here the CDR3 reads CASSPHRTATNEKLFF. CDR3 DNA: TGTGCCAGCAGCCCCCACCGGACGGCAACTAATGAAAAACTGTTTTTT. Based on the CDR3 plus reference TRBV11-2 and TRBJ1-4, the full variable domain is EAGVAQSPRYKIIEKRQSVAFWCNPISGHATLYWYQQILGQGPKLLIQFQNNGVVDDSQLPKDRFSAERLKGVDSTLKIQPAKLEDSAVYLCASSPHRTATNEKLFFGSGTQLSVL.

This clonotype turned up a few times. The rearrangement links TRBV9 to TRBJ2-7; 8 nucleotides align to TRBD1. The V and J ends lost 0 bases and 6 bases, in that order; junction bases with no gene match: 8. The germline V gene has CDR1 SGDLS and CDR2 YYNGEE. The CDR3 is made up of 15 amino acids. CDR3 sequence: CASSVGQGPTLEQYF. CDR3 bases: TGTGCCAGCAGCGTAGGACAGGGGCCTACGCTCGAGCAGTACTTC.

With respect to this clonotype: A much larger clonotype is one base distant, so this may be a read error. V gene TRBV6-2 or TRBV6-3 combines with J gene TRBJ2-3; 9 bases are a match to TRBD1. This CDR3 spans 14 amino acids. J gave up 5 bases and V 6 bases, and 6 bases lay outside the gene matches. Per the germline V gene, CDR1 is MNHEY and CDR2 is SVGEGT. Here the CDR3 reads CASRWTGVGDTQYF. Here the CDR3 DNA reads TGTGCCAGCAGATGGACAGGGGTAGGAGATACGCAGTATTTT.

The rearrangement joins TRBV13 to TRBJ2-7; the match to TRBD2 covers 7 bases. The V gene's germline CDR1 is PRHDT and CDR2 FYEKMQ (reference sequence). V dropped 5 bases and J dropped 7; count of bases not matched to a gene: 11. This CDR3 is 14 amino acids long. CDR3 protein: CASSPRMEAGEQYF. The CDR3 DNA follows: TGTGCCAGCAGCCCACGTATGGAAGCGGGGGAGCAGTACTTC.

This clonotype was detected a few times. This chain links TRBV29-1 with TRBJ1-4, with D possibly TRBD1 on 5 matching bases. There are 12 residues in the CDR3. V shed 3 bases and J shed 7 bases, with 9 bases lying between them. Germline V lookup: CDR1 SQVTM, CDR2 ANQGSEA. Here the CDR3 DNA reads TGCAGCGTTGAGGGGCAGAGTGAAAAACTGTTTTTT. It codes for CSVEGQSEKLFF.

The CDR3 DNA follows: TGCAGCGTGGACAGGGGGCGAGAGACCCAGTACTTC. The encoded protein is CSVDRGRETQYF. V gene TRBV29-1 combines with J gene TRBJ2-5; TRBD1 agrees at 11 bases. From germline, CDR1 is SQVTM and CDR2 ANQGSEA. There are 12 residues in the CDR3. V trimming: 6 bases; J trimming: 4 bases; junction bases outside the gene matches: 1.

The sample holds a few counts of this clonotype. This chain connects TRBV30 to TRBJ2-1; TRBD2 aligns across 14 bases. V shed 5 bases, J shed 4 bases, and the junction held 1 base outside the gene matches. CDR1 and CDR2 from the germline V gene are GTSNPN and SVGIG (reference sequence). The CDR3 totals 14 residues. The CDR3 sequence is CAWGTSGSYNEQFF. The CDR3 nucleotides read TGTGCCTGGGGGACTAGCGGGAGTTACAATGAGCAGTTCTTC.

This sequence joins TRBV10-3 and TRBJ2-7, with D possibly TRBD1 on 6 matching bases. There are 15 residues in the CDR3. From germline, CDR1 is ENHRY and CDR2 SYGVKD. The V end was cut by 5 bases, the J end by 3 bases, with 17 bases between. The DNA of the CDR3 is TGTGCCATCAGTCAGTTAACAGGGTATTTCTACGAGCAGTACTTC. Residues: CAISQLTGYFYEQYF.

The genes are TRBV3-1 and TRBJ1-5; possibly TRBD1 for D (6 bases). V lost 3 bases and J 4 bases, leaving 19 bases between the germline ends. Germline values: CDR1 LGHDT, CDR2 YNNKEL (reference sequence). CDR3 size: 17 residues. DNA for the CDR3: TGTGCCAGCAGCCAGTATACAACCGGGACATCTAATCAGCCCCAGCATTTT. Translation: CASSQYTTGTSNQPQHF.

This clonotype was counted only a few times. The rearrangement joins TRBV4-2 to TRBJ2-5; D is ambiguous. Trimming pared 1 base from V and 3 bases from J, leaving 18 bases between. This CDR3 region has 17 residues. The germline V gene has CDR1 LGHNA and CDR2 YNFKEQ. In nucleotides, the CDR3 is TGTGCCAGCAGCCAAGTTTATCCAGGCGGCGGTGAAGAGACCCAGTACTTC. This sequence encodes CASSQVYPGGGEETQYF.

Here the CDR3 reads CASNPGLSSYEQYF. For the CDR3, the DNA is TGTGCCAGCAATCCGGGACTCAGCTCCTACGAGCAGTACTTC. The chain links TRBV12-3 or TRBV12-4 to TRBJ2-7, with D perhaps TRBD2 (6 bases). The CDR3 is made up of 14 amino acids. Trimming took off 7 bases at V and 0 bases at J, with 13 bases between the two ends.

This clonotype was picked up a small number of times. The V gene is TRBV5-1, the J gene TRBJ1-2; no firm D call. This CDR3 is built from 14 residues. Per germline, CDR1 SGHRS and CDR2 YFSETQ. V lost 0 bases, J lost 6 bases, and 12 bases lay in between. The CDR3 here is CASSLDIGENGYTF. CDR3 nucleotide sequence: TGCGCCAGCAGCTTGGATATTGGGGAGAATGGCTACACCTTC.

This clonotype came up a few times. CDR3 sequence reads: CASSLSRGQGDTQYF. CDR3 nucleotide sequence: TGTGCCAGCAGCTTATCCAGGGGGCAGGGAGATACGCAGTATTTT. V and J are TRBV7-6 and TRBJ2-3; the match to TRBD1 covers 8 bases. Germline assignment: CDR1 SGHVS and CDR2 FNYEAQ. Trimming at V came to 2 bases and at J to 5 bases, leaving 6 bases not matched to a gene. CDR3 length: 15 residues.

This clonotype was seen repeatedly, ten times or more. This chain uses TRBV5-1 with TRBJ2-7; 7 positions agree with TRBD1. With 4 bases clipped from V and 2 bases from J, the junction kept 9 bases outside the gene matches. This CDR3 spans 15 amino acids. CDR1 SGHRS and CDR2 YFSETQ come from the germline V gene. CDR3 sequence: CASSIMDRLTYEQYF. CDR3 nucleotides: TGCGCCAGCAGCATCATGGACAGGCTTACCTACGAGCAGTACTTC.

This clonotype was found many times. The CDR3 nucleotides are TGTGCCAGCAGTTACTCACTAGGCGCGGCCGGGGAGCTGTTTTTT. It yields the protein CASSYSLGAAGELFF. The chain employs TRBV6-5 and TRBJ2-2; D might be TRBD2 (5 bases). This CDR3 spans 15 amino acids. V was clipped by 0 bases and J by 6 bases, with 11 bases between them. Germline lookup yields CDR1 MNHEY and CDR2 SVGAGI.